This TCR beta chain stems from a study of T cell repertoires in cytomegalovirus infection. Turning to the study itself: It can be stated that public TCR beta signatures indicated CMV infection as well as a matching HLA type.

TCRdb passed the reads through MiXCR, listing each CDR3 protein once. The table lists 350,000 to 500,000 distinct CDR3 sequences, about 33% of them singletons. Germline CDR1 reads SGHTA; CDR2 reads FQGNSA. CDR3 length equals 13 residues. A remark on this clonotype: Antigen unknown. One end of the junction does not line up with germline, which may come from a read error.

General study findings and limits: Dominant in the ex vivo response were TCR beta clonotypes restricted by HLA-C and specific for CMV.

The chain carries TRBV7-2 and TRBJ1-2; D uncertain. What was sequenced was PBMCs. This receptor was taken from a human donor in good health (CMV status not recorded). Some clones in this sample may be carry-over from other donors' samples. The CDR3 spells CASSRERNYGYTF. The CDR3 bases are TGTGCCAGCAGCCGGGAAAGAAACTACGGCTACACCTTC.